This T cell receptor beta chain derives from a study of CD8+ T cells in alopecia areata (dated by TCRdb to the late 2010s). Regarding the complete study: Treated patients were enrolled in an open-label pilot trial of oral tofacitinib, 5 to 10 mg twice daily, for moderate-to-severe alopecia areata. Patients received tofacitinib for 6 to 18 months and were then followed off drug for 6 months to check for delayed response and recurrence. The study used high-throughput TCRbeta sequencing to examine T cell clonal expansion in alopecia areata, in both the C3H/HeJ mouse model and human patients. Human TCRbeta sequencing covered scalp tissue and sorted CD4+ and CD8+ peripheral blood T cells from patchy and totalis/universalis alopecia areata patients and healthy controls. Tofacitinib-treated patients had biopsies at baseline and at 4 and 24 weeks of treatment, with a later scalp biopsy in several patients. Scalp clonality was compared among normal scalp (n=4), patchy alopecia areata scalp (n=8), and alopecia totalis/universalis scalp (n=8). RNA was extracted with the PAXgene miRNA kit for fixed scalp, the miRNeasy kit for PBMCs, and the RNeasy kit for mouse skin. immunoSEQ multiplex PCR using 35 Vbeta forward primers and 13 Jbeta reverse primers was used to amplify TCRbeta CDR3 regions. General study outcomes and caveats: Lesional scalp, especially in alopecia totalis/universalis, showed higher clonality and more expanded CD8+ clones than normal scalp, suggesting antigenic drive. Shared TCR sequences between patients were less evident than in mice, which may be partly attributable to HLA diversity in the patient population. Scalp TCR repertoire analysis is complicated because resident alphabeta T cells in normal human skin are also sequenced, whereas mouse skin is dominated by gammadelta T cells.

On this clone: This clone's antigen is unknown. No much larger clone is present one base from it, and per-base qualities are unavailable.

The germline V gene specifies SGHTA as CDR1 and FQGNSA as CDR2. The CDR3 numbers 13 residues from cysteine through phenylalanine. This entry keeps only the CDR3 DNA: 39 bases, framed from base 1. V was cut back by 5 bases and J by 2 bases, leaving a gap of 7 bases between them. The library was generated by the immunoSEQ multiplex PCR assay. RNA was extracted from all samples and reverse transcribed into cDNA, which served as template for TCR sequencing. First-strand cDNA was synthesized with SuperScript III using a 2:1 mix of oligo-dT and random hexamers. Amplification bias was assessed with a synthetic immune receptor repertoire, and residual bias was removed computationally. The study's processing was this. Raw reads were preprocessed for error removal, and CDR3 was defined according to IMGT conventions as running from the conserved cysteine to phenylalanine. Clonality was calculated as 1 minus Shannon entropy normalized by log2 of the number of productive unique TCRs. Whether scalp clones were CD4 or CD8 was inferred by matching scalp TCRbeta sequences against CD4 and CD8 repertoires sorted from blood. As stored in TCRdb, this immuneACCESS dataset retains in-frame rearrangements with V and J assigned. A fraction of the clones does not appear; measured against another copy, unresolved V genes explain less than half of the discrepancy, and the remainder lacks a known reason. Clonal size and the V and J genes are those of that table, whereas D and trimming came from the DNA. The sample table holds some 110,000 clones, of which 35% to 40% were seen once. The ten biggest clones cover about 3.1% of the sample.

Lesional scalp punch biopsies and peripheral blood were collected from alopecia areata patients. PBMCs were isolated by density centrifugation and stained for CD3, CD4 and CD8, after which CD4+ and CD8+ T cells were sorted on a FACSAria. The rearrangement joined TRBV7-2 to TRBJ1-5; perhaps TRBD1 is the D gene, with 5 bases matching. This TCR derives from a human donor with alopecia areata. The sequenced material came from CD4+ T cells sorted from blood. The CDR3 region: CASSQQGNQPQHF. The nucleotide sequence reads as follows: TGTGCCAGCAGCCAACAGGGCAATCAGCCCCAGCATTTT.